A single sample is the source of the 14 T cell receptor beta chains below, sequenced in a study of post-analysis software for immune sequencing data. These TCRs are of unknown antigen specificity. Study-level points and caveats: TRBV5-6, TRBV5-1 and TRBV20-1 were among four to six TRBV segments more frequent in patients than controls.

Sequencing libraries made from TCR beta cDNA carried unique molecular identifiers. Using its own MiXCR run on the PCR reads, TCRdb lists one record per CDR3 protein. Found here are roughly 170,000 distinct CDR3 sequences, about 32% of them singletons; the top ten hold over 1.2%. Sequencing was performed on blood. Receptors originate from a girl aged 10 to 17 with multiple sclerosis.

Concerning this clonotype: A much larger clone differs by one base, so this may be a read error. This chain uses TRBV29-1 with TRBJ2-6, with TRBD1 matching over 8 bases. The CDR3 has 15 residues. Germline values: CDR1 SQVTM, CDR2 ANQGSEA. Written as DNA, the CDR3 is TGCAGCGACCGGGACAGGCGACCGGGGGCCAACGTCCGGACTTTC. Amino acid sequence: CSDRDRRPGANVRTF. The whole variable domain, remainder taken from reference TRBV29-1 and TRBJ2-6, is SAVISQKPSRDICQRGTSLTIQCQVDSQVTMMFWYRQQPGQSLTLIATANQGSEATYESGFVIDKFPISRPNLTFSTLTVSNMSPEDSSIYLCSDRDRRPGANVRTFGAGSRLTVL.

This clonotype has just a few counts. The chain combines TRBV11-3 with TRBJ2-1, with 10 bases matching TRBD1. Germline CDR1 is SGHNT and CDR2 is YENEEA. J gave up 5 bases and V 5 bases, and 12 bases lay outside the gene matches. This CDR3 is 17 amino acids long. The CDR3 DNA sequence: TGTGCCAGCAGCCCATTCCGGGGACAGGGGAAGGACAATGAGCAGTTCTTC. Translation: CASSPFRGQGKDNEQFF.

This clonotype appeared a few times. The chain has TRBV5-1 and TRBJ2-1; 8 bases are shared with TRBD1. Germline CDR1 reads SGHRS; CDR2 reads YFSETQ. Trimming removed 7 bases from V and 9 bases from J; junction bases left unmatched: 9. The CDR3 length is 13 residues. The CDR3 spells CASAYRGFFEQFF. The CDR3 DNA reads as TGCGCCAGCGCCTACAGGGGGTTTTTTGAGCAGTTCTTC. The whole variable domain, remainder taken from reference TRBV5-1 and TRBJ2-1, is KAGVTQTPRYLIKTRGQQVTLSCSPISGHRSVSWYQQTPGQGLQFLFEYFSETQRNKGNFPGRFSGRQFSNSRSEMNVSTLELGDSALYLCASAYRGFFEQFFGPGTRLTVL.

Concerning this clonotype: One base away lies a much larger clone, so this may be a sequencing read error. The chain is built from TRBV20-1 and TRBJ2-7; D is possibly TRBD1 (6 bases). Germline CDR1 is DFQATT and CDR2 is SNEGSKA (reference sequence). The CDR3 spans 15 residues. CDR3 nucleotides: TGCGGTGCTAGAGACCCCCAGACAGGCTACTACGAGCAGTACTTC. Amino acid sequence: CGARDPQTGYYEQYF.

This clonotype was seen only a few times. The rearrangement links TRBV30 to TRBJ1-2, with D perhaps TRBD1 (6 bases). This CDR3 comprises 12 residues. The V gene lost 4 bases and the J gene lost 3 bases, with 9 bases spanning the gap. The germline gives CDR1 GTSNPN, CDR2 SVGIG (reference sequence). CDR3 amino acids: CAWTDSDYGYTF. CDR3 coding DNA: TGTGCCTGGACGGACAGCGACTATGGCTACACCTTC.

The table lists this clonotype with a count of one. A much larger clone lies one base from this, so it may be a read error. V usage is TRBV29-1 and J usage is TRBJ2-7, with 11 bases lining up with TRBD2. The end of the DNA is better explained by TRBJ2-5, so the J call may be wrong. The CDR3 totals 14 residues. From germline, CDR1 is SQVTM and CDR2 ANQGSEA. The CDR3 nucleotides read TGCAGCGTTGAACCGACTAGCGGGGTCCAGACCCAGTACTTC. Translation: CSVEPTSGVQTQYF.

This clonotype was recorded at least ten times. This CDR3 is CASDYNEQFF. CDR3 nucleotide sequence: TGTGCCAGTGACTACAATGAGCAGTTCTTC. The chain carries TRBV6-1 and TRBJ2-1; no reliable D call. The CDR3 length is 10 residues. V was cut by 9 bases and J by 3 bases, with 3 bases left in between. Germline V gene sequence: CDR1 MNHNS, CDR2 SASEGT.

This clonotype was observed at least ten times. The V and J genes are TRBV4-1 and TRBJ2-1, with 10 nucleotides matching TRBD1. The CDR3 contains 17 residues. CDR1 MGHRA and CDR2 YSYEKL come from the germline V gene. V dropped 2 bases and J dropped 7; count of bases not matched to a gene: 11. CDR3 loop: CASSQPRDRGLSNEQFF. DNA for the CDR3: TGCGCCAGCAGCCAACCCCGGGACAGGGGCCTTAGTAATGAGCAGTTCTTC.

The chain uses TRBV7-2 and TRBJ2-3; D may correspond to TRBD1 or TRBD2 (6 bases each). CDR1 is SGHTA and CDR2 is FQGNSA in the germline V gene. The V and J ends lost 5 bases and 6 bases respectively, with 15 bases between them. The CDR3 is 14 amino acids. The CDR3 region has the DNA TGTGCCAGCAGCCCCGAGCGAGGGGGGGATACGCAGTATTTT. Protein sequence: CASSPERGGDTQYF.

This clonotype was observed a few times. V usage is TRBV27 and J usage is TRBJ2-1, with a weak D call TRBD2 (5 bases). Germline V gene data show CDR1 as MNHEY and CDR2 as SMNVEV (reference sequence). V was cut by 3 bases and J by 7 bases, with 10 bases left in between. There are 13 residues in the CDR3. The CDR3 DNA follows: TGTGCCAGCAGTTTGGACTTGGAGAATGAGCAGTTCTTC. It yields the protein CASSLDLENEQFF.

In the case of this clonotype: This may be a read error: a much more frequent sequence differs by one nucleotide. The CDR3 coding sequence is TGTGCCAGCAGCTCGACGATGTACAATAAGCAGTTCTTC. It encodes CASSSTMYNKQFF. The chain recombines TRBV11-3 with TRBJ2-1; D is undetermined. The CDR3 spans 13 residues. Germline V CDR1 and CDR2: SGHNT, YENEEA. Based on the CDR3 plus reference TRBV11-3 and TRBJ2-1, the full variable domain is EAGVVQSPRYKIIEKKQPVAFWCNPISGHNTLYWYLQNLGQGPELLIRYENEEAVDDSQLPKDRFSAERLKGVDSTLKIQPAELGDSAVYLCASSSTMYNKQFFGPGTRLTVL.

The CDR3, as DNA: TGTGCCAGCAGCCAAGATAAGGCTTATGGCTACACCTTC. This gives the protein CASSQDKAYGYTF. This chain connects TRBV14 to TRBJ1-2; D not resolved. The CDR3 spans 13 residues. Germline CDR1 SGHDN, CDR2 FVKESK. Trimming stripped 0 bases from V and 5 bases from J, with 7 bases between. The full variable domain, in which reference TRBV14 and TRBJ1-2 provide the parts outside the CDR3, is EAGVTQFPSHSVIEKGQTVTLRCDPISGHDNLYWYRRVMGKEIKFLLHFVKESKQDESGMPNNRFLAERTGGTYSTLKVQPAELEDSGVYFCASSQDKAYGYTFGSGTRLTVV.

This clonotype was seen a handful of times. This rearrangement joins TRBV4-1 to TRBJ1-5, with a tentative D call TRBD1 (5 bases). Germline V gene sequence: CDR1 MGHRA, CDR2 YSYEKL. This CDR3 spans 16 amino acids. V was pared by 0 bases and J by 9 bases, with 18 bases between. The CDR3 bases are TGCGCCAGCAGCCAAGATGGGGGACTGCTCCCATCGCCCCAGCATTTT. Translation gives CASSQDGGLLPSPQHF.

The chain combines TRBV20-1 with TRBJ2-5, with D possibly matching TRBD1 (6 bases). This CDR3 region has 15 residues. Germline CDR1 DFQATT, CDR2 SNEGSKA (reference sequence). V was clipped by 3 bases and J by 2 bases, with 16 bases between them. CDR3 bases: TGCAGTGCTAGTACAGGGCTAGACAGACAAGAGACCCAGTACTTC. Protein sequence: CSASTGLDRQETQYF.